The following is a T cell receptor beta chain sequence with its context. The data were obtained in a study of blood T cell repertoires in COVID-19. Study-level background: Material from acute and convalescent COVID-19 was sourced from the United States, Italy and Spain. PBMCs, B-cell-depleted T cells, or T cells provided the cDNA or gDNA that made up the material.

Authors' methods: Quantification of nucleated cells was approximated via reference gene primer amplification. Using immunoSEQ multiplex PCR, the repertoire was profiled, and TCRdb retains in-frame clones only, with some absent. V and J calls and clone size are as listed in that table; D and trimming were resolved from the DNA. This table holds approximately 130,000 clones, approximately 84% found once. Unmatched junction bases numbered 7, after V lost 4 bases and J lost 5 bases. The CDR3 is 14 amino acids. Germline V gene data show CDR1 as MGHRA and CDR2 as YSYEKL. This TCR was recovered from a human donor in a cohort sampled during active COVID-19. The chain carries TRBV4-1 and TRBJ1-2, with TRBD1 matching over 7 bases. Sequencing input: peripheral blood. The CDR3 spells CASSRDRGLYGYTF. DNA for the CDR3: TGCGCCAGCAGCCGGGACAGAGGTTTATATGGCTACACCTTC.